This entry features one T cell receptor beta chain sequence. Described treatment: preoperative locoregional IRX-2 cytokine immunotherapy. The assay was immunoSEQ multiplex PCR, and TCRdb's table has in-frame clones only and misses some. In the table there are about 23,000 clones, over 75% of which are singletons. Trimming took 6 bases from V and 1 from J, leaving 10 bases between them. CDR3 length equals 14 residues. CDR1 and CDR2 (germline): SNHLY, FYNNEI. This sample is drawn from a study of preoperative IRX-2 immunotherapy in early breast cancer. The source was tumor tissue, collected after IRX-2 immunotherapy. The chain combines TRBV2 with TRBJ2-1, with D perhaps TRBD2 (6 bases). The origin of this receptor is a human donor with breast cancer. CDR3 protein: CASRLASSYNEQFF. In DNA, the CDR3 is TGTGCCAGCAGGCTAGCGTCATCCTACAATGAGCAGTTCTTC.